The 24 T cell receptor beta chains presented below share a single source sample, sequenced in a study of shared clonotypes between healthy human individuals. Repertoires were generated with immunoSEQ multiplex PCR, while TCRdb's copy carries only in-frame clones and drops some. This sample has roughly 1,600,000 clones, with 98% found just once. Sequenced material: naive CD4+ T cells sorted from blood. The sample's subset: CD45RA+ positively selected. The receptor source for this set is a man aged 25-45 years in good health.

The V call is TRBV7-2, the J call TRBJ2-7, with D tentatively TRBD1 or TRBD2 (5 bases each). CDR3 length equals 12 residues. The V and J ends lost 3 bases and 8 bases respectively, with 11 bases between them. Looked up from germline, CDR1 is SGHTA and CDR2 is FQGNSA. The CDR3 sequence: CASSFSRDQQYF. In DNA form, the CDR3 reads TGTGCCAGCAGCTTCTCCCGGGACCAGCAGTACTTC.

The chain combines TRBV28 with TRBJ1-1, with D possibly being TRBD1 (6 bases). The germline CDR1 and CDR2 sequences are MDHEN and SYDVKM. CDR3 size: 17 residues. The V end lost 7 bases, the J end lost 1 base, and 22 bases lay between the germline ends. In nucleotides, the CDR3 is TGTGCCAGCAACGAGCAGGGGCTAACTACCCGGAACACTGAAGCTTTCTTT. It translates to CASNEQGLTTRNTEAFF.

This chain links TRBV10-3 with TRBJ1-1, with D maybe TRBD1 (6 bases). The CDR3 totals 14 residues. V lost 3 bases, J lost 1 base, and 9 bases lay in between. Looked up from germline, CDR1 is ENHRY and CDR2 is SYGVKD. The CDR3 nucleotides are TGTGCCATCAGTGAAACAGGGAGGAACACTGAAGCTTTCTTT. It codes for CAISETGRNTEAFF.

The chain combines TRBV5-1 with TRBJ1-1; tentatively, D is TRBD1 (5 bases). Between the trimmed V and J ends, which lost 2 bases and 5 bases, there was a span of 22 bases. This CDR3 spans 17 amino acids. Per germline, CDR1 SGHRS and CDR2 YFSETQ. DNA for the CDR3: TGCGCCAGCAGCTTTCGGACAAAGACCTTGGGCGGTACTGAAGCTTTCTTT. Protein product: CASSFRTKTLGGTEAFF. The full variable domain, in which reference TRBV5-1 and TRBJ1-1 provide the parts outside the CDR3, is KAGVTQTPRYLIKTRGQQVTLSCSPISGHRSVSWYQQTPGQGLQFLFEYFSETQRNKGNFPGRFSGRQFSNSRSEMNVSTLELGDSALYLCASSFRTKTLGGTEAFFGQGTRLTVV.

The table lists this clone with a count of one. The CDR3 spells CASRRRGRLPEYSYEQYF. The CDR3 DNA reads TGCGCCAGCAGGCGTCGCGGGCGCCTACCCGAATACTCCTACGAGCAGTACTTC. J is TRBJ2-7 and V is TRBV5-1; D is perhaps TRBD2 (5 bases). Trimming pared 5 bases from V and 0 bases from J, leaving 24 bases between. The CDR3 sequence is 18 residues long. Germline V gene lookup returns CDR1 SGHRS and CDR2 YFSETQ.

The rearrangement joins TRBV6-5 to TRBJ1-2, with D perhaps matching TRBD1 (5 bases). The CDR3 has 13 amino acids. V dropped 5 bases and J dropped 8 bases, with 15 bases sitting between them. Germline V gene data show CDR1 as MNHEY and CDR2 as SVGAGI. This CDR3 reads CASSPAGTRGYTF. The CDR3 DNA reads TGTGCCAGCAGTCCGGCAGGGACTAGGGGCTACACCTTC.

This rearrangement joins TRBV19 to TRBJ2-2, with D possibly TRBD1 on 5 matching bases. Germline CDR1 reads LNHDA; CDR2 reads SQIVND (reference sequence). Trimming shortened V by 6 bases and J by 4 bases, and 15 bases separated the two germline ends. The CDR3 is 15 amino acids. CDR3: CASSARVRSTGELFF. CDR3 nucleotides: TGTGCCAGTAGCGCCAGGGTCCGGAGCACCGGGGAGCTGTTTTTT.

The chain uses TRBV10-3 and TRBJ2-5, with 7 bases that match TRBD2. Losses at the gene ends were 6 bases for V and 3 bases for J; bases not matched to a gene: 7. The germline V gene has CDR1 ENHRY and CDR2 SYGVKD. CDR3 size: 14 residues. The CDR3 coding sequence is TGTGCCATCAGGGCTAGCGGAGGGGAAGAGACCCAGTACTTC. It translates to CAIRASGGEETQYF.

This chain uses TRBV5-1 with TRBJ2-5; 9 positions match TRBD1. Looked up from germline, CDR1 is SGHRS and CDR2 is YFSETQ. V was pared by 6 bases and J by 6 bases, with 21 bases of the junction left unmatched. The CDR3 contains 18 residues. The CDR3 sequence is CASTSTPGTGYGGQTQYF. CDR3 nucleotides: TGCGCCAGCACCTCAACCCCCGGGACAGGGTACGGGGGGCAGACCCAGTACTTC.

CDR3 bases: TGTGCCAGCAGCCTTATCTCCGGCTACACAGATACGCAGTATTTT. This encodes CASSLISGYTDTQYF. The chain couples TRBV14 to TRBJ2-3; the D is unclear. This CDR3 is 15 amino acids long. V was shortened by 4 bases and J by 2 bases, with 13 bases between the two germline ends. Germline CDR1 is SGHDN and CDR2 is FVKESK.

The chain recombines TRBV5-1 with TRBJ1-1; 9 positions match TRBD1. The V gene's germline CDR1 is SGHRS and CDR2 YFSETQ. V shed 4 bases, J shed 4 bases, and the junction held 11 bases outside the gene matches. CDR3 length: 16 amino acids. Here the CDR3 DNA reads TGCGCCAGCAGCAAGGGACAGGGTTGGTTGGGCACTGAAGCTTTCTTT. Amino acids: CASSKGQGWLGTEAFF.

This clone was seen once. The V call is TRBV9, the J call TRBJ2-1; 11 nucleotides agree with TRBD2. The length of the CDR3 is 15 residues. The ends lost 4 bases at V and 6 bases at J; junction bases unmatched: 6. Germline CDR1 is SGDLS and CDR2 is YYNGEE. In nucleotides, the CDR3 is TGTGCCAGCAGCTTACGACTAGCGGGAATCAATGAGCAGTTCTTC. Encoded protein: CASSLRLAGINEQFF.

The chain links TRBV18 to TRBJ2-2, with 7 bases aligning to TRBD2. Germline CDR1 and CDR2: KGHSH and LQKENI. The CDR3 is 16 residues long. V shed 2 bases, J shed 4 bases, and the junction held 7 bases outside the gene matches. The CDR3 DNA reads TGTGCCAGCTCACCATCTCAGGGCGGGAGCACCGGGGAGCTGTTTTTT. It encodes CASSPSQGGSTGELFF.

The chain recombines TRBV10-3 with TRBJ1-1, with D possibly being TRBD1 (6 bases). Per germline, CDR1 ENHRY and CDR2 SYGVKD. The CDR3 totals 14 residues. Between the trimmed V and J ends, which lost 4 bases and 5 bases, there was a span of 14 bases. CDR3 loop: CAISATSQGTEAFF. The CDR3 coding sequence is TGTGCCATCAGTGCGACCTCGCAGGGGACTGAAGCTTTCTTT.

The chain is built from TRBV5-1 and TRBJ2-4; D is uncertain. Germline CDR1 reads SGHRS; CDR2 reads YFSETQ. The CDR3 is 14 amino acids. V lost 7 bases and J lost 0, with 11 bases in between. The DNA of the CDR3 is TGCGCCAGCCAATCCGACCGAGCCAAAAACATTCAGTACTTC. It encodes CASQSDRAKNIQYF.

The CDR3 reads CASSVPETSGRAPGFLQYF. For the CDR3, the DNA is TGCGCCAGCAGCGTCCCGGAGACTAGCGGGAGGGCCCCTGGGTTTTTGCAGTACTTC. J is TRBJ2-7 and V is TRBV5-1; 14 nucleotides agree with TRBD2. The length of the CDR3 is 19 residues. Germline CDR1 is SGHRS and CDR2 is YFSETQ. Trimming removed 4 bases from V and 9 bases from J; junction bases left unmatched: 21. Full variable domain (missing parts from reference TRBV5-1 and TRBJ2-7): KAGVTQTPRYLIKTRGQQVTLSCSPISGHRSVSWYQQTPGQGLQFLFEYFSETQRNKGNFPGRFSGRQFSNSRSEMNVSTLELGDSALYLCASSVPETSGRAPGFLQYFGPGTRLTVT.

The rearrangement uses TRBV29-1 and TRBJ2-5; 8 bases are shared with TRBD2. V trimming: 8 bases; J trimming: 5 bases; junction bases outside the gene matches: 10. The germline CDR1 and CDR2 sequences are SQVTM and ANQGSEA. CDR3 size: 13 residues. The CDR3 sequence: CSLLESGSETQYF. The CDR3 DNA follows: TGCAGCCTACTTGAGAGCGGGAGCGAGACCCAGTACTTC. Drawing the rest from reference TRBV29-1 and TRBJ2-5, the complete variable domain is SAVISQKPSRDICQRGTSLTIQCQVDSQVTMMFWYRQQPGQSLTLIATANQGSEATYESGFVIDKFPISRPNLTFSTLTVSNMSPEDSSIYLCSLLESGSETQYFGPGTRLLVL.

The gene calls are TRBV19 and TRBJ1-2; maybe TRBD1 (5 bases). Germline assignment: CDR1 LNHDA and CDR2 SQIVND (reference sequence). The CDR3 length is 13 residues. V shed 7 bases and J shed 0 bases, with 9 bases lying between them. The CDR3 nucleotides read TGTGCCAGTACAAGACAGCCTAACTATGGCTACACCTTC. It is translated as CASTRQPNYGYTF.

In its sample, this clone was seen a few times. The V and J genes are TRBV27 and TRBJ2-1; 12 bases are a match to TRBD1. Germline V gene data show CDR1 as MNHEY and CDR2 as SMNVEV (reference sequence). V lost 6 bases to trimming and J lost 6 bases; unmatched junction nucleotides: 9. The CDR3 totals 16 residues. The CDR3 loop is CASSTPGQGARNEQFF. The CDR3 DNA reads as TGTGCCAGCAGCACCCCGGGACAGGGGGCGCGCAATGAGCAGTTCTTC.

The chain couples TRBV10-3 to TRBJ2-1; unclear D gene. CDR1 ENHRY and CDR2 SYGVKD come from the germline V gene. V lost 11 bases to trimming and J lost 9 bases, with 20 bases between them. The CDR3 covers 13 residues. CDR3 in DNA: TGTGCCGCCCAGGAGCGCCAAATGGGTGAGCAGTTCTTC. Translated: CAAQERQMGEQFF.

The CDR3 bases are TGTGCCAGCAGCTTAACGGGAGGGTCGAGGACCGGGGAGCTGTTTTTT. Protein: CASSLTGGSRTGELFF. The chain is built from TRBV7-2 and TRBJ2-2; TRBD2 aligns across 8 bases. The J segment lost 5 bases and the V segment lost 2 bases, leaving 7 bases of the junction unmatched. This CDR3 spans 16 amino acids. Germline V gene lookup returns CDR1 SGHTA and CDR2 FQGNSA.

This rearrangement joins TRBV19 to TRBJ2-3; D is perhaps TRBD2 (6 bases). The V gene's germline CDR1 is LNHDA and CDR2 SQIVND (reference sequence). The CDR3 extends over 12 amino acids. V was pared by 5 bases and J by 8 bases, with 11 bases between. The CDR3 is CASSSGLITQYF. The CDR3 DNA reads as TGTGCCAGTAGTTCTGGACTAATTACGCAGTATTTT.

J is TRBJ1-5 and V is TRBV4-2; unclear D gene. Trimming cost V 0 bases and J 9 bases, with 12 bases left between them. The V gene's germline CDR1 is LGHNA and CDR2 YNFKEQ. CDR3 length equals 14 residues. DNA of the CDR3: TGTGCCAGCAGCCAAGAGCGGCAGCCTTCGCCCCAGCATTTT. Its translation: CASSQERQPSPQHF.

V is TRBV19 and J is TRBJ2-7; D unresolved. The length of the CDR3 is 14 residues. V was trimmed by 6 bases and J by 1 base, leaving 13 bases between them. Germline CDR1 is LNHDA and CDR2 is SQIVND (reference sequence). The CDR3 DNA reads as TGTGCCAGTAGGGGCGGCGGCGTATCCTACGAGCAGTACTTC. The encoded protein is CASRGGGVSYEQYF.